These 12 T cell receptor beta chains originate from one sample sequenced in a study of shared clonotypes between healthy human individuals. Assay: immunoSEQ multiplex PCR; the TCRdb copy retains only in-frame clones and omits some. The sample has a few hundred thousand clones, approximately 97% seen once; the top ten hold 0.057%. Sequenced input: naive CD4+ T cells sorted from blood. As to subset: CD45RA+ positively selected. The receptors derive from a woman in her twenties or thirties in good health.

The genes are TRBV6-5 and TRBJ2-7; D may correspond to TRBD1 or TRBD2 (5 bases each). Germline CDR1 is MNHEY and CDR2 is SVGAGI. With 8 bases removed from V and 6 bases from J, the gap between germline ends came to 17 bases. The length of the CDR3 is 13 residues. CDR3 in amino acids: CASRPGPTGEQYF. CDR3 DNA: TGTGCCAGCCGGCCGGGGCCGACTGGCGAGCAGTACTTC.

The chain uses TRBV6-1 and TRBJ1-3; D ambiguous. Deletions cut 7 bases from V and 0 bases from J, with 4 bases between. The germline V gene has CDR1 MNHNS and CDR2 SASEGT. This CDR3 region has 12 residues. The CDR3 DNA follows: TGTGCCAGCATAAACTCTGGAAACACCATATATTTT. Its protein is CASINSGNTIYF.

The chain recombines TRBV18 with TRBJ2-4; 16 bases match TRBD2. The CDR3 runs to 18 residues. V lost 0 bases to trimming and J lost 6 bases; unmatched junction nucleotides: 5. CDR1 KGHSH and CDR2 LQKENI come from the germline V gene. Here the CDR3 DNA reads TGTGCCAGCTCACCACCTATGGGACTAGCGGGAGGGAGAAACATTCAGTACTTC. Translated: CASSPPMGLAGGRNIQYF.

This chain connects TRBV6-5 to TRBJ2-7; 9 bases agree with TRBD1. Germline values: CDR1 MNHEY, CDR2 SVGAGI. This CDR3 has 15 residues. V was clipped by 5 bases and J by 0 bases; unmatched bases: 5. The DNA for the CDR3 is TGTGCCAGCAGTGGTGACAGGGGGATCTCCTACGAGCAGTACTTC. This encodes CASSGDRGISYEQYF.

The CDR3 sequence is CASSQWETQYF. CDR3 coding DNA: TGTGCCAGCAGCCAATGGGAGACCCAGTACTTC. J is TRBJ2-5 and V is TRBV14; the D is unclear. The germline V gene has CDR1 SGHDN and CDR2 FVKESK. With 2 bases removed from V and 5 bases from J, the gap between germline ends came to 3 bases. The CDR3 is 11 amino acids.

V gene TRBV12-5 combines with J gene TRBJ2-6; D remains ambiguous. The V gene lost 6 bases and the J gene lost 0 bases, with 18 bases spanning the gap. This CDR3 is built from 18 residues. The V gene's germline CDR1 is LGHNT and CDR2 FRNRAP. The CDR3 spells CASGQTPDGSSGANVLTF. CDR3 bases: TGTGCTAGTGGCCAAACTCCAGACGGAAGCTCTGGGGCCAACGTCCTGACTTTC.

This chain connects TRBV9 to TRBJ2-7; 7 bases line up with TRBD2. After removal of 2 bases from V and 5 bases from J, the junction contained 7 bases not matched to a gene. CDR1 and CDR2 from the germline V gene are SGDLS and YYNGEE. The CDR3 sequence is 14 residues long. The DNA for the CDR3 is TGTGCCAGCAGCGTGCGCGGGAGCAGCGACGAGCAGTACTTC. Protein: CASSVRGSSDEQYF.

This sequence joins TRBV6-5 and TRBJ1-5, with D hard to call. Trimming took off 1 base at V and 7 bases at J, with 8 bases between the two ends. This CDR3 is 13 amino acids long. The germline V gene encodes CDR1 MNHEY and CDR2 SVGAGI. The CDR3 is CASSYLAGQPQHF. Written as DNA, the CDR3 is TGTGCCAGCAGTTACTTAGCCGGACAGCCCCAGCATTTT.

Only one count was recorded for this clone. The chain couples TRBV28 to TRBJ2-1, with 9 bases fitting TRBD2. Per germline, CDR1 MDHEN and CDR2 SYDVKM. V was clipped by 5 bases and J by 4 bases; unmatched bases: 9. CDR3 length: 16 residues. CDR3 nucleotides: TGTGCCAGCAGTATCTCACTAGCGGGCCTTTACAATGAGCAGTTCTTC. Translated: CASSISLAGLYNEQFF.

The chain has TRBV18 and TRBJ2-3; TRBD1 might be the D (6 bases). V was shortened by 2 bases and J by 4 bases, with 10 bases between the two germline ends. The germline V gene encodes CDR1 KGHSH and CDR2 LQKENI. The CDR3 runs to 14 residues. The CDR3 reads CASSPKGGADTQYF. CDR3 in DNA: TGTGCCAGCTCACCAAAAGGGGGAGCAGATACGCAGTATTTT.

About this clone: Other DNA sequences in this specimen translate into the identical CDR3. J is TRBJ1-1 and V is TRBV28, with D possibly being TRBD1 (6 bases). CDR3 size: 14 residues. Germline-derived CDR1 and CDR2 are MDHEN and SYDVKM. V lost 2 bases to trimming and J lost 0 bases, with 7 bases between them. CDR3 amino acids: CASSLGTLNTEAFF. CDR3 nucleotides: TGTGCCAGCAGTTTAGGGACACTGAACACTGAAGCTTTCTTT.

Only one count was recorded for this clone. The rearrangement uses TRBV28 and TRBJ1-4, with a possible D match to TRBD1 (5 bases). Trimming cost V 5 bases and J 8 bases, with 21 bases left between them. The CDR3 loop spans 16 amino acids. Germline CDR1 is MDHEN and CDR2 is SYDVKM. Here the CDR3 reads CASSGLMGRGSEKLFF. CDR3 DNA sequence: TGTGCCAGCAGTGGATTGATGGGGCGCGGTTCCGAAAAACTGTTTTTT.